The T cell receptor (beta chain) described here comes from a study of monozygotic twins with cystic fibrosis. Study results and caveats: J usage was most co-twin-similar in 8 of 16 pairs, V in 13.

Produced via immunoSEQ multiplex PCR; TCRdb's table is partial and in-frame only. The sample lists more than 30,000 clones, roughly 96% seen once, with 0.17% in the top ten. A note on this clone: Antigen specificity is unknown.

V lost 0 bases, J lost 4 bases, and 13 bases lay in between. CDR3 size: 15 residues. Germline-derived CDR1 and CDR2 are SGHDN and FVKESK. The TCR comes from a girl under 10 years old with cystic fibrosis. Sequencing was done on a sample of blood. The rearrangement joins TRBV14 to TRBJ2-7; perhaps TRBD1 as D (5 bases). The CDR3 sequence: CASSQEGQGFYEQYF. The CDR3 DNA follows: TGTGCCAGCAGCCAAGAAGGGCAGGGATTTTACGAGCAGTACTTC.